This T cell receptor (beta chain) was recovered during a study of CD8+ T cells in alopecia areata. Study background: Treatment comprised oral tofacitinib, 5 to 10 mg twice daily, in treated patients. Tofacitinib therapy took 6 to 18 months; 6 months off drug came after.

This CDR3 spans 12 amino acids. The germline CDR1 and CDR2 sequences are SGHAT and FQNNGV. V lost 5 bases and J 10 bases, leaving 9 bases between the germline ends. Samples from alopecia areata patients were lesional scalp punch biopsies and peripheral blood. Extraction of RNA preceded its reverse transcription into cDNA, which served as the sequencing template. Assay used: immunoSEQ multiplex PCR; TCRdb lists only in-frame clones, some missing. The data hold some 210,000 clones, with 50% to 60% observed a single time. This clonotype originated in a human donor with alopecia areata. The starting material was CD4+ T cells sorted from blood, obtained at week 0. V is TRBV11-2 and J is TRBJ1-6; D unresolved. In nucleotides, the CDR3 is TGTGCCAGCAGCCGGAGCGGGTCACCCCTCCACTTT. This sequence encodes CASSRSGSPLHF.